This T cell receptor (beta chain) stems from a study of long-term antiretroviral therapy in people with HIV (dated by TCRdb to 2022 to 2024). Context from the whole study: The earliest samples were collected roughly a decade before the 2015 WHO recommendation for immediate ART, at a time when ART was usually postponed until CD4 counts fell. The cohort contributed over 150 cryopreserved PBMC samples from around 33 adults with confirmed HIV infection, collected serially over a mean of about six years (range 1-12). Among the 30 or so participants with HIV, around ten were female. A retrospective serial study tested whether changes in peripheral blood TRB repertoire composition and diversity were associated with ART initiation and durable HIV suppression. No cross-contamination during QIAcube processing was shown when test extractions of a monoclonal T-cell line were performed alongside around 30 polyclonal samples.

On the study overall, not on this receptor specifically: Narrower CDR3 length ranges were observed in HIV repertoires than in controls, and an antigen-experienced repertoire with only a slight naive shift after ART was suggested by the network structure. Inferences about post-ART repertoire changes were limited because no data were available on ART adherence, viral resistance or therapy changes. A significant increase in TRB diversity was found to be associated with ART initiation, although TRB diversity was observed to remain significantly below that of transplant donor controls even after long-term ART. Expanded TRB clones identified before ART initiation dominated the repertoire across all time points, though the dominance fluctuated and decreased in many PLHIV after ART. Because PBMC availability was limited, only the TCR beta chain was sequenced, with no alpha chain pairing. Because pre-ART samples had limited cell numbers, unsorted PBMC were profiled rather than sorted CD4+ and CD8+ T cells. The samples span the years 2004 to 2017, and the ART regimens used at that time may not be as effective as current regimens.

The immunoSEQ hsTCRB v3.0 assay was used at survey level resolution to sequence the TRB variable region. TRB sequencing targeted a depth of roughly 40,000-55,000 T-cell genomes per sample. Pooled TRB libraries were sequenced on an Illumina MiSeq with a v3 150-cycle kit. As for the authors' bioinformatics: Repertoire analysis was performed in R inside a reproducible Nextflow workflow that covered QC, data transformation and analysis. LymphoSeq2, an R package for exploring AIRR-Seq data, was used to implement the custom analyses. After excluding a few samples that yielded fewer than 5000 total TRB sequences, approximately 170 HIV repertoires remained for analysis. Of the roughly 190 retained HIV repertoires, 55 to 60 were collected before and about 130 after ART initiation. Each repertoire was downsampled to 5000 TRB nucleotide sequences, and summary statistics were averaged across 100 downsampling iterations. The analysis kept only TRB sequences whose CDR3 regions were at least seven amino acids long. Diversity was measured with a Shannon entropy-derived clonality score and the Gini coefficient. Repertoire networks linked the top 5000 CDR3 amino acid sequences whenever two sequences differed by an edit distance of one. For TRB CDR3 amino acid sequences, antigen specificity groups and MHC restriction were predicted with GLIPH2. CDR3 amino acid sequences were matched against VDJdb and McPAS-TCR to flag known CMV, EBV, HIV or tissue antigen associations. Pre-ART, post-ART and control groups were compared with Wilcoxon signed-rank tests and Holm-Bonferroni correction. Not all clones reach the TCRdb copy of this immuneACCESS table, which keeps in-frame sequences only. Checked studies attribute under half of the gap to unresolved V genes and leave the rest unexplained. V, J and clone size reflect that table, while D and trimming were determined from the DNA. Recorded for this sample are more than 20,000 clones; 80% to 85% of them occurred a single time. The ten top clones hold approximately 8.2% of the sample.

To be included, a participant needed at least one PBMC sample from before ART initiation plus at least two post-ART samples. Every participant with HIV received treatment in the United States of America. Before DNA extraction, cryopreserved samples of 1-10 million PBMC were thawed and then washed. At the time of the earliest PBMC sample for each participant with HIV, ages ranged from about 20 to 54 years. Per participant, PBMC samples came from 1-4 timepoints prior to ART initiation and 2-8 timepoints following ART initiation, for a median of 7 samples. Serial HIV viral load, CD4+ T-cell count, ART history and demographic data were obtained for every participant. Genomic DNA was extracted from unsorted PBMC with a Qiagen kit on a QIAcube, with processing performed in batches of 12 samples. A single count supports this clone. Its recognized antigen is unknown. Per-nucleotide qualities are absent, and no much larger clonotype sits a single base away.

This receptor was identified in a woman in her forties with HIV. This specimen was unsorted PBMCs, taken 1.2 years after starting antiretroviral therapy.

The CDR3: CASRPPGLENNEQFF. Here is the DNA: TGTGCCAGCAGACCTCCGGGACTAGAGAACAATGAGCAGTTCTTC. The sequence is built from TRBV27 and TRBJ2-1; 8 junctional bases match TRBD2. The germline V gene encodes CDR1 MNHEY and CDR2 SMNVEV (reference sequence). Trimming takes 6 bases off V and 5 bases off J; junction bases not matched to a gene: 9. The CDR3 runs 15 residues from the cysteine to the phenylalanine. Only CDR3 DNA remains: 45 bases, in frame from the first base.